These 22 T cell receptor beta chains share one sample of origin, sequenced in a study of TIL therapy for anti-PD-1-resistant metastatic lung cancer. Time point here: pre-treatment sample, taken before nivolumab and TIL therapy. The immunoSEQ assay was v3. Generated by immunoSEQ multiplex PCR, the TCRdb table keeps only in-frame clones and is missing some. The table lists 50,000 to 60,000 clones, roughly four fifths of them singletons. Material: blood, obtained at baseline. These receptor sequences come from a person between 25 and 79 years old with non-small cell lung cancer.

The chain has TRBV6-5 and TRBJ2-3; 7 positions agree with TRBD1. V shed 8 bases and J 4 bases; nucleotides not matched to a gene: 9. Germline lookup yields CDR1 MNHEY and CDR2 SVGAGI. The CDR3 is 14 residues long. The CDR3 sequence is CASARQGWSDTQYF. In DNA, the CDR3 is TGTGCCAGCGCCCGACAGGGTTGGTCAGATACGCAGTATTTT.

The V call is TRBV6-5, the J call TRBJ1-6; D unresolved. Germline CDR1 is MNHEY and CDR2 is SVGAGI. CDR3 size: 14 residues. Trimming removed 4 bases from V and 10 bases from J, with 14 bases in between. CDR3 region: CASSLTSEGSPLHF. The CDR3 DNA reads as TGTGCCAGCAGTTTAACCTCGGAGGGATCACCCCTCCACTTT.

This chain links TRBV28 with TRBJ1-2, with D unresolved. The CDR3 length is 15 residues. Between the trimmed V and J ends, which lost 1 base and 0 bases, there was a span of 9 bases. The germline V gene has CDR1 MDHEN and CDR2 SYDVKM. Written as DNA, the CDR3 is TGTGCCAGCAGTTTATACAGAAGTCCTAACTATGGCTACACCTTC. Its translation is CASSLYRSPNYGYTF.

This clone was seen just once. The chain joins TRBV7-2 to TRBJ2-1; D remains unclear. Trimming took 2 bases from V and 9 from J, leaving 8 bases between them. The CDR3 is 12 amino acids. The germline CDR1 and CDR2 sequences are SGHTA and FQGNSA. The CDR3 protein is CASSLLPGEQFF. The CDR3 DNA is TGTGCCAGCAGCTTACTCCCCGGTGAGCAGTTCTTC.

This clone occurred a few times. As DNA, the CDR3 is TGTGCCAGCAGGGGATGGGATAGCAATCAGCCCCAGCATTTT. Its protein product is CASRGWDSNQPQHF. The genes are TRBV2 and TRBJ1-5; D unresolved. Trimming took off 6 bases at V and 0 bases at J, with 9 bases between the two ends. The germline V gene has CDR1 SNHLY and CDR2 FYNNEI. This CDR3 has 14 amino acids.

V usage is TRBV7-9 and J usage is TRBJ2-7; tentatively, D is TRBD1 (5 bases). Trimming stripped 11 bases from V and 1 base from J, with 18 bases between. CDR3 size: 14 residues. Germline CDR1 is SEHNR and CDR2 is FQNEAQ (reference sequence). CDR3 in DNA: TGTGCCTACGCCCGGACACCAGCGTCCTACGAGCAGTACTTC. It is translated as CAYARTPASYEQYF.

This chain connects TRBV6-2 or TRBV6-3 to TRBJ2-7; D call uncertain. The V gene lost 2 bases and the J gene lost 3 bases, with 11 bases spanning the gap. The CDR3 runs 14 residues. Germline V gives CDR1 MNHEY, CDR2 SVGEGT. The CDR3, as DNA: TGTGCCAGCAGTTACGGTATGTACGACTACGAGCAGTACTTC. It yields the protein CASSYGMYDYEQYF.

This sequence joins TRBV7-3 and TRBJ2-2; 7 nucleotides agree with TRBD2. Per the germline V gene, CDR1 is SGHTA and CDR2 is FQGTGA. The trim removed 5 bases at V and 1 base at J, leaving 4 bases unmatched. The CDR3 runs 15 residues. The CDR3 here is CASSPREGNTGELFF. CDR3 DNA: TGTGCCAGCAGCCCCAGGGAGGGGAACACCGGGGAGCTGTTTTTT.

The chain employs TRBV11-2 and TRBJ2-3; D is ambiguous. Germline values: CDR1 SGHAT, CDR2 FQNNGV. This CDR3 has 12 amino acids. Trimming stripped 5 bases from V and 6 bases from J, with 9 bases between. CDR3 amino acids: CASSPRLDTQYF. CDR3 coding DNA: TGTGCCAGCAGCCCGAGGTTGGATACGCAGTATTTT.

The V and J genes are TRBV5-8 and TRBJ1-1, with D tentatively TRBD1 (5 bases). Germline CDR1 is SGHTS and CDR2 is YDEGEE. This CDR3 region has 13 residues. The V end lost 3 bases, the J end lost 9 bases, and 15 bases lay between the germline ends. CDR3 in DNA: TGTGCCAGCAGCTGGGCGGAGGGGAGAAAAGCTTTCTTT. Its protein product is CASSWAEGRKAFF.

This chain uses TRBV4-1 with TRBJ2-2, with 7 bases identical to TRBD2. The CDR3 is made up of 16 amino acids. Trimming took 1 base from V and 8 from J; bases not matched to a gene: 10. Per germline, CDR1 MGHRA and CDR2 YSYEKL. The CDR3 reads CASSQAWTRGPGELFF. DNA for the CDR3: TGCGCCAGCAGCCAAGCGTGGACTAGGGGACCTGGGGAGCTGTTTTTT.

This clone occurred a few times. V usage is TRBV7-2 and J usage is TRBJ2-7; 7 bases fit TRBD2. This CDR3 region has 13 residues. The germline gives CDR1 SGHTA, CDR2 FQGNSA. Trimming cost V 5 bases and J 5 bases; bases outside gene matches: 6. CDR3 sequence (DNA): TGTGCCAGCAGCACCTTTACTAGCGACGAGCAGTACTTC. Its protein product is CASSTFTSDEQYF.

The V gene is TRBV7-2, the J gene TRBJ1-5; 8 positions match TRBD1. CDR1 and CDR2 from the germline V gene are SGHTA and FQGNSA. This CDR3 is built from 16 residues. V trimming: 1 base; J trimming: 4 bases; junction bases outside the gene matches: 6. The CDR3 DNA is TGTGCCAGCAGCTTAGTGACAGGGGCTTTTAATCAGCCCCAGCATTTT. It codes for CASSLVTGAFNQPQHF.

The table lists this clone with a count of one. The CDR3 sequence is CASSFPGLAGGGSEQFF. The CDR3 nucleotides read TGTGCCAGCAGCTTTCCGGGACTAGCGGGAGGAGGGAGTGAGCAGTTCTTC. The V gene is TRBV7-3, the J gene TRBJ2-1; 15 positions agree with TRBD2. V dropped 3 bases and J dropped 9; count of bases not matched to a gene: 9. There are 17 residues in the CDR3. The germline V gene encodes CDR1 SGHTA and CDR2 FQGTGA.

As for this clone: The junction differs from germline at one of its ends, possibly a read error. The J gene is TRBJ1-5, the V gene TRBV6-7; D is unclear. TRBV6-7 is designated an ORF whose function remains uncertain. The CDR3 is made up of 16 amino acids. The DNA for the CDR3 is TGTGTCAGCAGTTACTCGAGCCCGGGCGGCAATCAGCCCCAGCATTTT. As protein: CVSSYSSPGGNQPQHF.

The J gene is TRBJ2-1, the V gene TRBV5-1, with D perhaps TRBD1 or TRBD2 (5 bases each). The V gene's germline CDR1 is SGHRS and CDR2 YFSETQ. This CDR3 spans 14 amino acids. Trimming cost V 2 bases and J 6 bases, with 12 bases left between them. The CDR3 DNA reads as TGCGCCAGCAGCTTACGGGACGTAGGCAATGAGCAGTTCTTC. Translating gives CASSLRDVGNEQFF.

The V and J genes are TRBV18 and TRBJ2-3, with unresolved D. This CDR3 is 13 amino acids long. Germline-derived CDR1 and CDR2 are KGHSH and LQKENI. V was trimmed by 6 bases and J by 2 bases, leaving 9 bases between them. The CDR3 spells CASSGSHTDTQYF. CDR3 sequence (DNA): TGTGCCAGCTCCGGATCCCACACAGATACGCAGTATTTT. Filled out from reference TRBV18 and TRBJ2-3, the complete variable domain reads NAGVMQNPRHLVRRRGQEARLRCSPMKGHSHVYWYRQLPEEGLKFMVYLQKENIIDESGMPKERFSAEFPKEGPSILRIQQVVRGDSAAYFCASSGSHTDTQYFGPGTRLTVL.

In this sample, this clone turned up a few times. This chain joins TRBV11-1 and TRBJ1-5; D unresolved. Trimming took 0 bases from V and 7 from J, leaving 7 bases between them. Germline loops: CDR1 SGHAT, CDR2 FQDESV (reference sequence). This CDR3 spans 13 amino acids. For the CDR3, the DNA is TGTGCCAGCAGCTTAGCGGAACAGCAGCCCCAGCATTTT. The encoded protein is CASSLAEQQPQHF.

The chain uses TRBV5-6 and TRBJ1-4; 8 nucleotides align to TRBD1. Germline CDR1 SGHDT, CDR2 YYEEEE. The CDR3 loop spans 15 amino acids. V trimming: 2 bases; J trimming: 7 bases; junction bases outside the gene matches: 7. CDR3 sequence (DNA): TGTGCCAGCAGCTTACGGGGACAGGCAAGTGAAAAACTGTTTTTT. Residues: CASSLRGQASEKLFF.

The genes are TRBV30 and TRBJ2-1, with D perhaps TRBD2 (6 bases). V was shortened by 2 bases and J by 4 bases, with 12 bases between the two germline ends. Germline V CDR1 and CDR2: GTSNPN, SVGIG (reference sequence). This CDR3 is built from 14 residues. The CDR3 spells CAWSPFGGYNEQFF. The CDR3 DNA reads TGTGCCTGGAGTCCATTCGGGGGTTACAATGAGCAGTTCTTC.

This clone was recorded only once. The chain carries TRBV5-1 and TRBJ2-3; 9 bases agree with TRBD2. V dropped 5 bases and J dropped 2; count of bases not matched to a gene: 3. CDR1 is SGHRS and CDR2 is YFSETQ in the germline V gene. The CDR3 covers 14 residues. CDR3 protein: CASSLAGATDTQYF. The CDR3, as DNA: TGCGCCAGCAGTTTAGCGGGGGCCACAGATACGCAGTATTTT.

This chain links TRBV30 with TRBJ2-7; a possible D gene is TRBD1 (5 bases). There are 15 residues in the CDR3. The germline V and J ends were trimmed by 3 bases and 6 bases, with 21 bases remaining between them. In germline, CDR1 is GTSNPN, CDR2 SVGIG (reference sequence). CDR3: CAWRISSVQGGEQYF. CDR3 DNA: TGTGCCTGGAGAATTTCCTCCGTCCAGGGCGGCGAGCAGTACTTC.